The 12 T cell receptor beta chains below all came from one sample that was sequenced in a study of blood T cell repertoires in COVID-19. The data were produced by immunoSEQ multiplex PCR, yet TCRdb's version contains in-frame clones alone and is incomplete. Among about 120,000 clones, over 70% were seen once, and the ten largest hold approximately 3.9%. The sequenced material came from peripheral blood. These TCRs come from a woman aged 45-59 years with acute or convalescent COVID-19.

The chain combines TRBV5-4 with TRBJ1-2, with D possibly matching TRBD1 (5 bases). Germline CDR1 and CDR2: SGHNT and YYREEE (reference sequence). V was cut by 4 bases and J by 0 bases, with 16 bases left in between. The CDR3 spans 16 residues. CDR3 DNA: TGTGCCAGCAGCCACCCAGGGTCGGGTTCTAACTATGGCTACACCTTC. Encoded protein: CASSHPGSGSNYGYTF.

This rearrangement joins TRBV6-5 to TRBJ2-1, with TRBD2 matching 13 bases. V was clipped by 7 bases and J by 8 bases; unmatched bases: 8. The CDR3 length is 15 residues. Germline V gene lookup returns CDR1 MNHEY and CDR2 SVGAGI. The CDR3, as DNA: TGTGCCAGCACCCTACTAGCGGGAGGGCCGGATGAGCAGTTCTTC. Translation gives CASTLLAGGPDEQFF.

This clone was detected a few times. V is TRBV29-1 and J is TRBJ1-5; D remains ambiguous. Germline CDR1 reads SQVTM; CDR2 reads ANQGSEA. The CDR3 is 14 amino acids. Trimming left V 6 bases short and J 5 bases short, with 17 bases between. The CDR3 bases are TGCAGCGTATGTTTCTCCCCACTATATCAGCCCCAGCATTTT. The encoded protein is CSVCFSPLYQPQHF.

The chain recombines TRBV30 with TRBJ1-4; TRBD1 matches at 7 bases. The CDR3 spans 15 residues. Germline-derived CDR1 and CDR2 are GTSNPN and SVGIG (reference sequence). J was trimmed by 10 bases and V by 3 bases; bases with no gene match: 14. CDR3 sequence: CAWSTGTAYQGKLFF. The CDR3, as DNA: TGTGCCTGGAGCACAGGGACAGCCTATCAAGGAAAACTGTTTTTT.

Only one count was recorded for this clone. The rearrangement links TRBV6-5 to TRBJ2-1, with 13 bases aligning to TRBD2. Germline values: CDR1 MNHEY, CDR2 SVGAGI. This CDR3 contains 16 residues. Trimming removed 4 bases from V and 8 bases from J; junction bases left unmatched: 8. The CDR3: CASSSLTSGGAYEQFF. CDR3 coding DNA: TGTGCCAGCAGTTCCCTTACTAGCGGGGGGGCCTATGAGCAGTTCTTC.

This clone has just one count. The genes are TRBV12-5 and TRBJ1-4, with 10 bases that match TRBD1. Germline-derived CDR1 and CDR2 are LGHNT and FRNRAP. V gave up 6 bases and J gave up 7 bases; unmatched junction bases: 11. This CDR3 contains 16 residues. The DNA of the CDR3 is TGTGCTAGTGGACCAGCCGCGACAGGGGGCTTTGAAAAACTGTTTTTT. Translation gives CASGPAATGGFEKLFF.

This sequence joins TRBV3-1 (or the pseudogene TRBV3-2) and TRBJ1-4; D remains unclear. Trimming left V 1 base short and J 0 bases short, with 9 bases between. This CDR3 comprises 16 residues. Germline loops: CDR1 LGHDT, CDR2 YNNKEL (reference sequence). Here the CDR3 reads CASSQVKLATNEKLFF. CDR3 sequence (DNA): TGTGCCAGCAGCCAAGTAAAACTCGCAACTAATGAAAAACTGTTTTTT.

This clone was seen a few times. V usage is TRBV11-1 and J usage is TRBJ1-5; D may be TRBD1 (6 bases). V lost 1 base and J lost 7, with 8 bases in between. CDR3 length: 13 residues. Per the germline V gene, CDR1 is SGHAT and CDR2 is FQDESV (reference sequence). CDR3 sequence reads: CASSLGRGQPQHF. The DNA for the CDR3 is TGTGCCAGCAGCTTAGGCAGGGGCCAGCCCCAGCATTTT.

The CDR3 region has the DNA TGTGCCAGCAGCCCCCGGACAGGCTCCTACGAGCAGTACTTC. Protein: CASSPRTGSYEQYF. V and J are TRBV3-1 (or the pseudogene TRBV3-2) and TRBJ2-7; 7 bases fit TRBD1. CDR3 size: 14 residues. Germline V gene sequence: CDR1 LGHDT, CDR2 YNNKEL (reference sequence). Trimming at V came to 4 bases and at J to 0 bases, leaving 3 bases not matched to a gene.

This clone showed up just a few times. V gene TRBV7-9 combines with J gene TRBJ2-3; possibly TRBD2 for D (6 bases). Deletions cut 3 bases from V and 5 bases from J, with 15 bases between. The CDR3 sequence is 15 residues long. Germline CDR1 is SEHNR and CDR2 is FQNEAQ (reference sequence). As DNA, the CDR3 is TGTGCCAGCAGCTTTTCCGGGAGCGTCGTAGATACGCAGTATTTT. It yields the protein CASSFSGSVVDTQYF.

Turning to this clone: Being one base from a much bigger clone, this may be a read error. Other DNA variants within this sample encode the same CDR3. This chain links TRBV28 with TRBJ1-5, with D possibly TRBD1 on 5 matching bases. CDR3 length equals 13 residues. Germline loops: CDR1 MDHEN, CDR2 SYDVKM. V lost 5 bases and J 5 bases, leaving 10 bases between the germline ends. Here the CDR3 DNA reads TGTGCCAGCAGTCGGTCAGGGTATCAGCCCCAGCATTTT. Its protein product is CASSRSGYQPQHF.

The V call is TRBV10-2, the J call TRBJ2-7, with 10 bases fitting TRBD2. Germline V gene sequence: CDR1 WSHSY, CDR2 SAAADI. The CDR3 length is 15 residues. Trimming cost V 6 bases and J 6 bases; bases outside gene matches: 11. CDR3 region: CASRAEASGRAEQYF. In DNA form, the CDR3 reads TGCGCCAGCAGGGCCGAGGCTAGCGGGAGAGCCGAGCAGTACTTC.